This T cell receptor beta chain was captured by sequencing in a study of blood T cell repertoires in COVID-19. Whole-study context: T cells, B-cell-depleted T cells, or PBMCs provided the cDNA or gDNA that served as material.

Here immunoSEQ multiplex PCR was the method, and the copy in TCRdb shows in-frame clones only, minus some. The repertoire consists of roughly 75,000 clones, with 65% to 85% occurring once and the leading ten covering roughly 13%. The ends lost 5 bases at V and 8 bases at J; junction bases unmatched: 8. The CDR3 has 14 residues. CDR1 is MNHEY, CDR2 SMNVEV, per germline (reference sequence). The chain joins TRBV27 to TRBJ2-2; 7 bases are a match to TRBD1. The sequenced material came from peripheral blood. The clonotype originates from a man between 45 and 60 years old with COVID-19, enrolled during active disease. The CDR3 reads CASSDRAVSGELFF. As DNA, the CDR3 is TGTGCCAGCAGTGACAGGGCTGTATCGGGGGAGCTGTTTTTT.